The 6 T cell receptor beta chains in this list originate from one sample, sequenced in a study of T cell responses to AZD1222 COVID-19 vaccine. The method was immunoSEQ multiplex PCR; TCRdb's version includes in-frame clones alone and lacks a portion of them. The table shows more than 95,000 clones, with over 80% occurring only once. The source material was peripheral blood, sampled on day 0 of AZD1222 vaccination. The receptor source for this set is an adult in good health.

The J gene is TRBJ2-7, the V gene TRBV27; 7 bases fit TRBD2. This CDR3 spans 16 amino acids. Trimming cost V 2 bases and J 2 bases; bases outside gene matches: 9. Germline CDR1 is MNHEY and CDR2 is SMNVEV (reference sequence). As DNA, the CDR3 is TGTGCCAGCAGTTTACGTGGGGGAGCGGGGCCCTACGAGCAGTACTTC. Its protein is CASSLRGGAGPYEQYF.

J is TRBJ1-5 and V is TRBV29-1; 8 bases map to TRBD1. J lost 2 bases, V lost 6 bases, and 9 bases had no gene match. This CDR3 is 15 amino acids long. Germline V gene data show CDR1 as SQVTM and CDR2 as ANQGSEA. The CDR3 DNA reads as TGCAGCGTCGGACAGGGTTCTGACGGCAATCAGCCCCAGCATTTT. This gives the protein CSVGQGSDGNQPQHF.

The V gene is TRBV5-8, the J gene TRBJ1-1; D unclear. V was clipped by 3 bases and J by 11 bases, with 8 bases between them. The CDR3 runs to 10 residues. Germline lookup yields CDR1 SGHTS and CDR2 YDEGEE. DNA of the CDR3: TGTGCCAGCAGCTGGACCGCTGCTTTCTTT. It specifies CASSWTAAFF.

The chain uses TRBV27 and TRBJ2-7; 7 bases align to TRBD1. The V gene's germline CDR1 is MNHEY and CDR2 SMNVEV (reference sequence). CDR3 length equals 13 residues. After removal of 4 bases from V and 6 bases from J, the junction contained 6 bases not matched to a gene. The CDR3: CASSSNNRGEQYF. For the CDR3, the DNA is TGTGCCAGCAGTTCGAATAACAGGGGCGAGCAGTACTTC.

The CDR3 is CASSLKAVQAYNSPLHF. The DNA of the CDR3 is TGTGCCAGCAGTTTAAAGGCCGTCCAAGCCTATAATTCACCCCTCCACTTT. The chain links TRBV27 to TRBJ1-6, with D uncertain. The ends were cut back, 2 bases at V and 2 bases at J, with 13 bases in the middle. In germline, CDR1 is MNHEY, CDR2 SMNVEV (reference sequence). This CDR3 is built from 17 residues.

This sequence joins TRBV11-2 and TRBJ2-7, with D possibly TRBD1 on 6 matching bases. CDR3 length: 14 residues. The ends were cut back, 3 bases at V and 4 bases at J, with 13 bases in the middle. Germline CDR1 reads SGHAT; CDR2 reads FQNNGV. CDR3 bases: TGTGCCAGCAGCTTCACAGGGAGTTTGTACGAGCAGTACTTC. Protein sequence: CASSFTGSLYEQYF.